This T cell receptor (beta chain) derives from a study of blood T cells in healthy people across ages. Overall study results and limits: Long-lived and aged donors differed, with more naive CD4+ cells and higher diversity in the long-lived.

A sample-barcoded 5' primer and a J-beta primer mix were used in a second PCR of about 6 to 11 cycles. Via MiXCR, TCRdb re-called the 5' RACE reads, giving one row per CDR3 protein. Of more than 900,000 distinct CDR3 sequences in the sample, almost 30% were seen once. Every donor contributed about 10 milliliters of peripheral blood by blood draw. The length of the CDR3 is 14 residues. V dropped 0 bases and J dropped 2 bases, with 8 bases sitting between them. CDR1 SGHTA and CDR2 FQGTGA come from the germline V gene. This clonotype was found many times. The antigen is undetermined. These data also featured in a second study, about T cells of mothers and their children. In that study: All RNA that had been extracted was used for cDNA synthesis at approximately 1.5 ug per 15 ul.

This clonotype was obtained from a woman between 40 and 50 years old in good health. Sequencing was performed on blood. The V and J genes are TRBV7-3 and TRBJ2-7, with unresolved D. CDR3 protein: CASSLTPGAYEQYF. CDR3 bases: TGTGCCAGCAGCTTAACTCCAGGAGCCTACGAGCAGTACTTC. Full variable domain (outside the CDR3, taken from reference TRBV7-3 and TRBJ2-7): GAGVSQTPSNKVTEKGKYVELRCDPISGHTALYWYRQSLGQGPEFLIYFQGTGAADDSGLPNDRFFAVRPEGSVSTLKIQRTERGDSAVYLCASSLTPGAYEQYFGPGTRLTVT.